The entry that follows covers one T cell receptor beta chain sequence. The sample contains more than one DNA sequence encoding this CDR3. Original handling: How many nucleated cells were present was estimated from reference gene primer amplification. The assay was immunoSEQ multiplex PCR, and TCRdb's table has in-frame clones only and misses some. Clone size and V and J calls were adopted from that table, with D and trimming inferred from the DNA. The sample has hundreds of thousands of clones; around 89% are singletons. This CDR3 is built from 14 residues. Trimming took off 2 bases at V and 0 bases at J, with 5 bases between the two ends. CDR1 ENHRY and CDR2 SYGVKD come from the germline V gene. The entry originates in a study of blood T cell repertoires in COVID-19. Background on the study: From the United States, Italy and Spain came samples of acute and convalescent COVID-19. In each case, the material was cDNA or gDNA derived from T cells, B-cell-depleted T cells, or PBMCs.

V gene TRBV10-3 combines with J gene TRBJ1-5; D is uncertain. The sample consisted of peripheral blood. The sequence came from a woman in her 30s who had recovered from COVID-19. In DNA, the CDR3 is TGTGCCATCAGTGAGCGGGGTAGCAATCAGCCCCAGCATTTT. Its protein is CAISERGSNQPQHF.